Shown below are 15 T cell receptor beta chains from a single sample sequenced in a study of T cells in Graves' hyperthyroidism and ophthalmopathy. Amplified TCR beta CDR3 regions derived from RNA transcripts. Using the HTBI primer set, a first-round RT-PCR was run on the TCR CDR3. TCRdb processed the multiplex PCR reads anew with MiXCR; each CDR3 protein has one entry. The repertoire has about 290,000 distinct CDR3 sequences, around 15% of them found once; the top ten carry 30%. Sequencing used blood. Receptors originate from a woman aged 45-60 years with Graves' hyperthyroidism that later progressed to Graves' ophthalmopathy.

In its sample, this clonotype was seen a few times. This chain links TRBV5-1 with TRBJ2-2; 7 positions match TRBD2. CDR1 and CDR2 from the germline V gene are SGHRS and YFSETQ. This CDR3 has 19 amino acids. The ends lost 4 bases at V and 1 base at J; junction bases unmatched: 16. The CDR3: CASSPTIGGSPWNTGELFF. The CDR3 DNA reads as TGCGCCAGCAGCCCGACGATCGGCGGGAGTCCCTGGAACACCGGGGAGCTGTTTTTT.

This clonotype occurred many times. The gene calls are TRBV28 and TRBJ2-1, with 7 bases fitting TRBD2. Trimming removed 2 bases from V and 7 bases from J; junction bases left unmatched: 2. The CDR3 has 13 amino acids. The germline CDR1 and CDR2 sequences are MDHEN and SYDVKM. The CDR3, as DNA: TGTGCCAGCAGTTTACACGGGGGGAATGAGCAGTTCTTC. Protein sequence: CASSLHGGNEQFF.

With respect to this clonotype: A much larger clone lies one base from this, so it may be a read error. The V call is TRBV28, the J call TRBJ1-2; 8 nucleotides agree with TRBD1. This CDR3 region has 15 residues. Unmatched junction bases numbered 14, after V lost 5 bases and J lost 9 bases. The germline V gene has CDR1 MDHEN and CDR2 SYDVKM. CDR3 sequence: CASSDHGTGYQSYTF. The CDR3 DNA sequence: TGTGCCAGCAGTGACCACGGGACAGGATATCAGAGCTACACCTTC.

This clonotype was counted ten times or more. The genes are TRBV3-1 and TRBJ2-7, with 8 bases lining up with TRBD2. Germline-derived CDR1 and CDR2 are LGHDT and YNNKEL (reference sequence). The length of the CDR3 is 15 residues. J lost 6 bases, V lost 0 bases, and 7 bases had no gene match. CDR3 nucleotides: TGTGCCAGCAGCCAAGAAGGACCCCGGGAGGGCGAGCAGTACTTC. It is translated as CASSQEGPREGEQYF.

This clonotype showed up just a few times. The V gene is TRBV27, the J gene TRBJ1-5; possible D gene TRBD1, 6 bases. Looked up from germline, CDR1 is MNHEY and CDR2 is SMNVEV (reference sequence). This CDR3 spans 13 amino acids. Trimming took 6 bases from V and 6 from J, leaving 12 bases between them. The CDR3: CASSLSTGQPQHF. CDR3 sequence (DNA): TGTGCCAGCAGCCTATCGACAGGTCAGCCCCAGCATTTT.

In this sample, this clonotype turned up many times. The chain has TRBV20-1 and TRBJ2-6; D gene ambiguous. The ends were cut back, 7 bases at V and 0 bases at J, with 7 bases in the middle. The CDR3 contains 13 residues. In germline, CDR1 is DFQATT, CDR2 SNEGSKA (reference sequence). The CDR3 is CSGHDSGANVLTF. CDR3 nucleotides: TGCAGTGGTCACGACTCTGGGGCCAACGTCCTGACTTTC.

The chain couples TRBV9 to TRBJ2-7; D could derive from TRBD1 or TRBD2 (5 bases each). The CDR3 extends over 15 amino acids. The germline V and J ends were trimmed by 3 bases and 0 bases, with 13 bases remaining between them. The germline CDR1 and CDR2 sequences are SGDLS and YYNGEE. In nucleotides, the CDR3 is TGTGCCAGCAGCGCAGTGGGGACCCTCTCCTACGAGCAGTACTTC. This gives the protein CASSAVGTLSYEQYF.

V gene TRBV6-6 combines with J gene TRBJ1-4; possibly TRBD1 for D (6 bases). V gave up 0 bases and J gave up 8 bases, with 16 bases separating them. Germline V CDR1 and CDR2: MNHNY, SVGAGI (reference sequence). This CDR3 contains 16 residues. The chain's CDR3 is CASSYSSIGGGEKLFF. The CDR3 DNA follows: TGTGCCAGCAGTTACTCGAGTATAGGGGGGGGCGAAAAACTGTTTTTT.

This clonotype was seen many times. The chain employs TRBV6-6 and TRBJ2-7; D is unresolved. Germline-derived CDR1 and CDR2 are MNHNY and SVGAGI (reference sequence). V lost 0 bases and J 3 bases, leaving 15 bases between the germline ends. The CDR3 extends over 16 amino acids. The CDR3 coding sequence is TGTGCCAGCAGTTACTCAGGGAACAGCCTTTACTACGAGCAGTACTTC. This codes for CASSYSGNSLYYEQYF.

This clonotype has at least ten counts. CDR3 amino acids: CSASSGKPYEQYF. Written as DNA, the CDR3 is TGCAGTGCTAGTAGCGGGAAGCCCTACGAGCAGTACTTC. This chain connects TRBV20-1 to TRBJ2-7; 8 positions agree with TRBD2. V shed 3 bases, J shed 2 bases, and the junction held 3 bases outside the gene matches. CDR1 is DFQATT, CDR2 SNEGSKA, per germline (reference sequence). The CDR3 has 13 amino acids.

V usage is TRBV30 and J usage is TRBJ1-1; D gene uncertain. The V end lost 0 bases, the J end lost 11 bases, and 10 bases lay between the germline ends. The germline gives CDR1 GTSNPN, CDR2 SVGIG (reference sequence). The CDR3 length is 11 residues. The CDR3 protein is CAWSVNPRAFF. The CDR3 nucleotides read TGTGCCTGGAGTGTCAACCCACGGGCTTTCTTT.

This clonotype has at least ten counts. The CDR3 region is CASKRVRVRVTNTEAFF. CDR3 coding DNA: TGTGCCAGCAAGCGCGTTCGGGTCAGGGTGACGAACACTGAAGCTTTCTTT. The chain employs TRBV6-1 and TRBJ1-1; possibly TRBD1 for D (5 bases). CDR3 length: 17 residues. V lost 7 bases and J lost 1, with 22 bases in between. Per the germline V gene, CDR1 is MNHNS and CDR2 is SASEGT.

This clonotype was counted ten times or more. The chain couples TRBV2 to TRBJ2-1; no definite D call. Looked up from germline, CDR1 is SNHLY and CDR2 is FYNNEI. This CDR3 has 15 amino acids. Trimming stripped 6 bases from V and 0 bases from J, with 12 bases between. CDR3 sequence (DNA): TGTGCCAGCAGCAGAGATAGGAGCTCCTACAATGAGCAGTTCTTC. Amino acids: CASSRDRSSYNEQFF.

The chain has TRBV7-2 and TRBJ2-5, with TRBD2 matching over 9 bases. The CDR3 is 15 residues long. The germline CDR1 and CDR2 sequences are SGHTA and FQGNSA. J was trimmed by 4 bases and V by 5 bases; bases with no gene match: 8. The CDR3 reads CASSQTSGGGETQYF. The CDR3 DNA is TGTGCCAGCAGCCAGACTAGCGGAGGGGGAGAGACCCAGTACTTC.

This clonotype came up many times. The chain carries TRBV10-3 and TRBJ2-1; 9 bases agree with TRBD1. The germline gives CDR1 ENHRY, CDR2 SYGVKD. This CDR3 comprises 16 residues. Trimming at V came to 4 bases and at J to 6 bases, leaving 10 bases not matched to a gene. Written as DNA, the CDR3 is TGTGCCATCAGTGTCCCGGGACAGGGTGTTGTCAATGAGCAGTTCTTC. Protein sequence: CAISVPGQGVVNEQFF.